This paragraph covers one T cell receptor beta chain sequence. Its cognate antigen is unknown. The data were obtained in a study of OX40 agonist ivuxolimab in advanced cancers. Turning to the study itself: Patients received ivuxolimab, an intravenous treatment, every 2 weeks at 0.01 to 10 mg/kg. Regarding the study as a whole: At 0.1 to 3.0 mg/kg, clonal expansion of CD4+ and CD8+ blood T cells had occurred by week 6.

The table came from immunoSEQ multiplex PCR; TCRdb's copy has only in-frame clones and leaves some out. The sample consists of just under 55,000 clones, approximately 80% of them appearing once. The sequence came from an adult with an advanced solid tumor such as melanoma, head and neck, liver or kidney cancer. Sequencing was performed on CD4+ or CD8+ T cells sorted from blood, taken in a trial of the OX40 agonist ivuxolimab.

CDR3 nucleotide sequence: TGTGCCAGCAGCCGAACTACTAGCGACCACGAGCAGTACTTC. It is translated as CASSRTTSDHEQYF. The chain links TRBV11-3 to TRBJ2-7, with 7 nucleotides matching TRBD2. Per the germline V gene, CDR1 is SGHNT and CDR2 is YENEEA. This CDR3 region has 14 residues. V shed 5 bases, J shed 5 bases, and the junction held 9 bases outside the gene matches. Drawing the rest from reference TRBV11-3 and TRBJ2-7, the complete variable domain is EAGVVQSPRYKIIEKKQPVAFWCNPISGHNTLYWYLQNLGQGPELLIRYENEEAVDDSQLPKDRFSAERLKGVDSTLKIQPAELGDSAVYLCASSRTTSDHEQYFGPGTRLTVT.